These 15 T cell receptor beta chains were all obtained from the same sample, sequenced in a study of T cell responses to AZD1222 COVID-19 vaccine. Clones were sequenced by immunoSEQ multiplex PCR, and TCRdb holds only the in-frame ones, with some missing. The sample includes tens of thousands of clones, over 85% seen only once; the top ten take roughly 5.2%. Sequencing was performed on peripheral blood, taken 28 days after the second AZD1222 dose. The origin of the receptors is an adult who received the AZD1222 COVID-19 vaccine.

The chain is built from TRBV21-1 and TRBJ1-2; TRBD1 reflects the table's D call only, with no check against the DNA. TRBV21-1 is a recognized pseudogene. The CDR3 is 11 residues long. The CDR3 DNA is TGTGCCAGTAACACAGGGTTTGGCTACACCTTC. Its protein is CASNTGFGYTF.

The genes are TRBV28 and TRBJ2-2; D is possibly TRBD2 (6 bases). The CDR3 length is 16 residues. CDR1 and CDR2 (germline): MDHEN, SYDVKM. V lost 5 bases and J lost 6, with 19 bases in between. The CDR3 sequence: CASSTNGGFGAGELFF. The CDR3 DNA is TGTGCCAGCAGTACGAATGGAGGGTTCGGTGCCGGGGAGCTGTTTTTT. Full variable domain (remainder filled in from reference TRBV28 and TRBJ2-2): DVKVTQSSRYLVKRTGEKVFLECVQDMDHENMFWYRQDPGLGLRLIYFSYDVKMKEKGDIPEGYSVSREKKERFSLILESASTNQTSMYLCASSTNGGFGAGELFFGEGSRLTVL.

The chain carries TRBV10-3 and TRBJ1-5, with D perhaps matching TRBD1 (5 bases). Trimming took off 8 bases at V and 6 bases at J, with 17 bases between the two ends. Germline-derived CDR1 and CDR2 are ENHRY and SYGVKD. The CDR3 is 14 residues long. CDR3 amino acids: CAIPPGQGFQPQHF. Here the CDR3 DNA reads TGTGCCATCCCCCCGGGGCAGGGCTTTCAGCCCCAGCATTTT.

The genes are TRBV7-3 and TRBJ2-2, with 11 bases lining up with TRBD2. Germline values: CDR1 SGHTA, CDR2 FQGTGA. J lost 3 bases, V lost 0 bases, and 3 bases had no gene match. This CDR3 is 17 amino acids long. CDR3 in DNA: TGTGCCAGCAGCTTAACGGGACTAGCGGCGTACACCGGGGAGCTGTTTTTT. It is translated as CASSLTGLAAYTGELFF.

The chain employs TRBV4-3 and TRBJ2-7; D gene ambiguous. V shed 0 bases and J shed 3 bases, with 12 bases lying between them. CDR3 length equals 15 residues. Germline CDR1 is LGHNA and CDR2 is YSLEER. CDR3 nucleotide sequence: TGCGCCAGCAGCCAAGAGCGTCGGTCCGGCTACGAGCAGTACTTC. Translating it yields CASSQERRSGYEQYF.

The rearrangement links TRBV7-6 to TRBJ1-1; D ambiguous. Germline V gene lookup returns CDR1 SGHVS and CDR2 FNYEAQ. Trimming pared 1 base from V and 0 bases from J, leaving 3 bases between. The CDR3 is 13 amino acids. The CDR3, as DNA: TGTGCCAGCAGCTTAGAGGTGAACACTGAAGCTTTCTTT. It codes for CASSLEVNTEAFF.

This clone was picked up one time. The genes are TRBV5-5 and TRBJ2-4; TRBD1 matches at 9 bases. The J segment lost 7 bases and the V segment lost 4 bases, leaving 3 bases of the junction unmatched. Looked up from germline, CDR1 is SGHKS and CDR2 is YYEKEE (reference sequence). The CDR3 loop spans 13 amino acids. The chain's CDR3 is CASSPGTGNIQYF. The CDR3, as DNA: TGTGCCAGCAGCCCCGGGACAGGGAACATTCAGTACTTC.

V and J are TRBV3-1 (or the pseudogene TRBV3-2) and TRBJ1-6; D possibly corresponds to TRBD1 (6 bases). Trimming removed 1 base from V and 4 bases from J, with 11 bases in between. The CDR3 is made up of 16 amino acids. Germline V gene sequence: CDR1 LGHDT, CDR2 YNNKEL (reference sequence). The CDR3: CASSQVGGHYNSPLHF. DNA for the CDR3: TGTGCCAGCAGCCAAGTTGGGGGGCATTATAATTCACCCCTCCACTTT.

This clone was seen just once. The chain links TRBV6-5 to TRBJ1-1, with D tentatively TRBD1 (6 bases). The germline V gene encodes CDR1 MNHEY and CDR2 SVGAGI. Trimming cost V 7 bases and J 8 bases, with 14 bases left between them. This CDR3 has 12 amino acids. The CDR3 nucleotides are TGTGCCAGCATACAGGGAGGGTCCGAAGCTTTCTTT. Its translation: CASIQGGSEAFF.

The gene calls are TRBV3-1 (or the pseudogene TRBV3-2) and TRBJ1-4, with D maybe TRBD1 (5 bases). The CDR3 runs 15 residues. Deletions cut 1 base from V and 2 bases from J, with 8 bases between. CDR1 and CDR2 (germline): LGHDT, YNNKEL (reference sequence). The CDR3 region is CASSQGQLTNEKLFF. CDR3 nucleotide sequence: TGTGCCAGCAGCCAAGGACAGCTTACTAATGAAAAACTGTTTTTT.

The gene calls are TRBV9 and TRBJ2-2; TRBD1 is a possible D gene (5 bases). V was shortened by 5 bases and J by 0 bases, with 8 bases between the two germline ends. This CDR3 contains 14 residues. Germline CDR1 SGDLS, CDR2 YYNGEE. In DNA form, the CDR3 reads TGTGCCAGCAGTCACAGGACGAACACCGGGGAGCTGTTTTTT. It translates to CASSHRTNTGELFF. The whole variable domain, remainder taken from reference TRBV9 and TRBJ2-2, is DSGVTQTPKHLITATGQRVTLRCSPRSGDLSVYWYQQSLDQGLQFLIQYYNGEERAKGNILERFSAQQFPDLHSELNLSSLELGDSALYFCASSHRTNTGELFFGEGSRLTVL.

This chain connects TRBV27 to TRBJ1-6, with 7 nucleotides matching TRBD1. The germline V gene encodes CDR1 MNHEY and CDR2 SMNVEV (reference sequence). This CDR3 contains 17 residues. Losses at the gene ends were 0 bases for V and 9 bases for J; bases not matched to a gene: 11. CDR3 region: CASSLSVGRGWGSPLHF. Here the CDR3 DNA reads TGTGCCAGCAGTTTATCTGTTGGCAGGGGGTGGGGTTCACCCCTCCACTTT.

CDR3 nucleotide sequence: TGTGCCAGCAGGGAACCGGGACAGACTTATAATTCACCCCTCCACTTT. This encodes CASREPGQTYNSPLHF. The rearrangement joins TRBV6-1 to TRBJ1-6; 7 bases fit TRBD1. J gave up 4 bases and V 6 bases, and 9 bases lay outside the gene matches. The CDR3 length is 16 residues. Germline-derived CDR1 and CDR2 are MNHNS and SASEGT.

The genes are TRBV20-1 and TRBJ2-1; D gene unclear. This CDR3 has 12 residues. V lost 3 bases and J 5 bases, leaving 8 bases between the germline ends. Germline assignment: CDR1 DFQATT and CDR2 SNEGSKA (reference sequence). The DNA for the CDR3 is TGCAGTGCTAGTAGGATAGACAATGAGCAGTTCTTC. Protein: CSASRIDNEQFF.

As DNA, the CDR3 is TGTGCCTGGAGTGGGTCCAGGGGGGATCAGCCCCAGCATTTT. Translating it yields CAWSGSRGDQPQHF. The chain has TRBV30 and TRBJ1-5; 7 bases fit TRBD1. The CDR3 totals 14 residues. From germline, CDR1 is GTSNPN and CDR2 SVGIG (reference sequence). V lost 1 base, J lost 5 bases, and 5 bases stayed unmatched.